This T cell receptor (beta chain) was documented in a study of blood T cell repertoires in COVID-19. The germline CDR1 and CDR2 sequences are SNHLY and FYNNEI. Trimming shortened V by 1 base and J by 8 bases, and 9 bases separated the two germline ends. This CDR3 is built from 13 residues. Individuals drawn from 20 to 30 US areas were roughly 18 to 95 years old. Cohorts were determined from participant-reported clinical history. The table lists this clone with a few counts. As processed by the authors: Nucleated cell counts were estimated from reference gene primer amplification. Profiled with immunoSEQ multiplex PCR; TCRdb holds only in-frame clones, not every one. V and J calls plus clone size are reproduced from that table; the DNA served to infer D and trimming. The sample lists 160,000 or so clones; 81% were seen once.

V usage is TRBV2 and J usage is TRBJ2-1; perhaps TRBD2 as D (6 bases). The sample comprised PBMCs or T cells enriched from blood (not recorded which). This receptor was obtained from a woman in her forties with acute COVID-19. The chain's CDR3 is CASSEERADEQFF. For the CDR3, the DNA is TGTGCCAGCAGTGAAGAGCGGGCCGATGAGCAGTTCTTC.